What follows are 20 T cell receptor beta chains derived from one specimen sequenced in a study of blood T cells in healthy people across ages. PCR was performed a second time for about 7 to 12 cycles using a sample-barcoded 5' primer and a J-beta primer mix. TCRdb passed the 5' RACE reads through MiXCR, listing each CDR3 protein once. This table has roughly 1,300,000 distinct CDR3 sequences, 55% to 75% appearing once. The source material was blood. The receptors come from a young man in good health.

The chain recombines TRBV29-1 with TRBJ2-3; D gene unclear. The V and J ends lost 7 bases and 1 base respectively, with 18 bases between them. There are 15 residues in the CDR3. CDR1 and CDR2 (germline): SQVTM, ANQGSEA. For the CDR3, the DNA is TGCAGCGGGTCACTAATCCCTCTTCGCACAGATACGCAGTATTTT. Translating it yields CSGSLIPLRTDTQYF.

The V call is TRBV12-3 or TRBV12-4, the J call TRBJ2-5; either TRBD1 or TRBD2 may fit D (5 bases each). V lost 4 bases and J 6 bases, leaving 18 bases between the germline ends. CDR3 length: 15 residues. CDR3 in amino acids: CASSSLGRRPKTQYF. The CDR3 DNA sequence: TGTGCCAGCAGTTCGTTGGGACGGAGGCCCAAGACCCAGTACTTC.

This rearrangement joins TRBV3-1 to TRBJ2-3, with a possible D match to TRBD2 (6 bases). There are 16 residues in the CDR3. Deletions cut 1 base from V and 0 bases from J, with 11 bases between. CDR1 is LGHDT and CDR2 is YNNKEL in the germline V gene (reference sequence). The CDR3 loop reads CASSQGRRGSTDTQYF. The CDR3 bases are TGTGCCAGCAGCCAAGGGAGACGGGGGAGCACAGATACGCAGTATTTT.

V gene TRBV7-9 combines with J gene TRBJ2-7, with a weak D call TRBD1 (6 bases). The V end lost 1 base, the J end lost 1 base, and 20 bases lay between the germline ends. The germline gives CDR1 SEHNR, CDR2 FQNEAQ (reference sequence). This CDR3 has 18 amino acids. CDR3 nucleotide sequence: TGTGCCAGCAGCTTAGGGGTAAGGACAGTTGTCGCTTCCTACGAGCAGTACTTC. Amino acids: CASSLGVRTVVASYEQYF.

The J gene is TRBJ2-7, the V gene TRBV27, with 11 nucleotides matching TRBD2. Matching the DNA end better, TRBJ2-5 makes the J call doubtful. The length of the CDR3 is 17 residues. Germline CDR1 and CDR2: MNHEY and SMNVEV (reference sequence). CDR3 amino acids: CATSTSGTSGKQETQYF. The CDR3 region has the DNA TGTGCCACCTCAACCTCTGGGACTAGCGGAAAACAAGAGACCCAGTACTTC.

This chain connects TRBV29-1 to TRBJ2-1; 7 bases are a match to TRBD1. The length of the CDR3 is 14 residues. J gave up 10 bases and V 3 bases, and 12 bases lay outside the gene matches. Germline loops: CDR1 SQVTM, CDR2 ANQGSEA. CDR3 DNA sequence: TGCAGCGTTGAGGCACAGGGGATCTACTACGAGCAGTTCTTC. The encoded protein is CSVEAQGIYYEQFF.

This sequence joins TRBV27 and TRBJ1-4; 9 bases fit TRBD1. The germline V gene has CDR1 MNHEY and CDR2 SMNVEV (reference sequence). Trimming removed 3 bases from V and 5 bases from J; junction bases left unmatched: 4. This CDR3 spans 15 amino acids. The CDR3 protein is CASSFVGTGNEKLFF. In nucleotides, the CDR3 is TGTGCCAGCAGTTTTGTAGGGACAGGGAATGAAAAACTGTTTTTT.

This sequence joins TRBV4-3 and TRBJ2-1, with D perhaps TRBD1 or TRBD2 (5 bases each). The CDR3 is 13 residues long. Germline-derived CDR1 and CDR2 are LGHNA and YSLEER. Trimming took off 0 bases at V and 6 bases at J, with 6 bases between the two ends. The CDR3: CASSQDGTNEQFF. Here the CDR3 DNA reads TGCGCCAGCAGCCAAGACGGGACCAATGAGCAGTTCTTC.

The V call is TRBV12-3 or TRBV12-4, the J call TRBJ1-5; D unresolved. Trimming shortened V by 6 bases and J by 2 bases, and 8 bases separated the two germline ends. The CDR3 is 13 amino acids. The CDR3 is CASSPIGNQPQHF. For the CDR3, the DNA is TGTGCCAGCAGCCCCATTGGCAATCAGCCCCAGCATTTT.

The chain carries TRBV7-2 and TRBJ2-1; D is unresolved. The V end was cut by 4 bases, the J end by 10 bases, with 11 bases between. Germline assignment: CDR1 SGHTA and CDR2 FQGNSA. The CDR3 covers 12 residues. CDR3 residues: CASSSFRKEQFF. In DNA, the CDR3 is TGTGCCAGCAGCTCCTTCAGAAAGGAGCAGTTCTTC.

V and J are TRBV20-1 and TRBJ1-1; D gene uncertain. This CDR3 region has 11 residues. Looked up from germline, CDR1 is DFQATT and CDR2 is SNEGSKA (reference sequence). V was clipped by 7 bases and J by 1 base, with 7 bases between them. The CDR3 sequence is CSEWQNTEAFF. The CDR3 DNA is TGCAGTGAATGGCAGAACACTGAAGCTTTCTTT.

This clonotype was seen a few times. V usage is TRBV27 and J usage is TRBJ2-3; 8 nucleotides agree with TRBD1. The germline CDR1 and CDR2 sequences are MNHEY and SMNVEV (reference sequence). The CDR3 length is 17 residues. The trim removed 6 bases at V and 1 base at J, leaving 12 bases unmatched. CDR3 nucleotide sequence: TGTGCCAGCAGCTTCTCAGGACAGGGCCCCGGCACAGATACGCAGTATTTT. It yields the protein CASSFSGQGPGTDTQYF.

The chain carries TRBV24-1 and TRBJ1-2, with 7 bases fitting TRBD1. The V and J ends lost 8 bases and 7 bases, in that order; junction bases with no gene match: 6. This CDR3 is built from 12 residues. Per the germline V gene, CDR1 is KGHDR and CDR2 is SFDVKD. In nucleotides, the CDR3 is TGTGCCACCATTTCCAGGGGGTTTGGCTACACCTTC. Amino acids: CATISRGFGYTF.

This sequence joins TRBV20-1 and TRBJ1-2, with a weak D call TRBD1 (6 bases). Per germline, CDR1 DFQATT and CDR2 SNEGSKA (reference sequence). V gave up 5 bases and J gave up 2 bases, with 12 bases separating them. The CDR3 consists of 13 residues. CDR3 nucleotides: TGCAGTGCTGTCAACAGGGCCAACTATGGCTACACCTTC. Amino acid sequence: CSAVNRANYGYTF.

The CDR3 loop is CASRPNPGHLNYGYTF. CDR3 nucleotides: TGTGCCAGCAGACCCAATCCGGGACACTTAAACTATGGCTACACCTTC. The rearrangement links TRBV12-3 or TRBV12-4 to TRBJ1-2, with D perhaps matching TRBD1 (6 bases). Trimming pared 6 bases from V and 2 bases from J, leaving 19 bases between. This CDR3 has 16 residues.

CDR3 loop: CASSKAVDREPYEQYF. The CDR3 DNA sequence: TGTGCCAGCAGCAAAGCTGTGGACAGGGAACCCTACGAGCAGTACTTC. The chain recombines TRBV21-1 with TRBJ2-7; the D segment call TRBD1 is taken from the table without a DNA check. TRBV21-1 is a documented pseudogene. The CDR3 is made up of 16 amino acids.

V gene TRBV2 combines with J gene TRBJ1-4; D unresolved. Trimming pared 7 bases from V and 7 bases from J, leaving 13 bases between. The germline V gene encodes CDR1 SNHLY and CDR2 FYNNEI. This CDR3 has 13 amino acids. The CDR3 protein is CASNGDKAEKLFF. The CDR3, as DNA: TGTGCCAGCAATGGAGATAAGGCTGAAAAACTGTTTTTT.

The chain is built from TRBV29-1 and TRBJ2-4; D is undetermined. CDR3 length: 15 amino acids. The ends were cut back, 3 bases at V and 0 bases at J, with 12 bases in the middle. CDR1 is SQVTM and CDR2 is ANQGSEA in the germline V gene. CDR3 DNA sequence: TGCAGCGTTGAGGGCAGTTTTAGAGCCAAAAACATTCAGTACTTC. It is translated as CSVEGSFRAKNIQYF.

There are a few counts of this clonotype. The chain uses TRBV4-2 and TRBJ2-3; no clear D gene. The length of the CDR3 is 16 residues. V dropped 3 bases and J dropped 4 bases, with 17 bases sitting between them. Looked up from germline, CDR1 is LGHNA and CDR2 is YNFKEQ. The CDR3 DNA reads TGTGCCAGCAGCCATCCCCCCGGAGCTCAGGCAGATACGCAGTATTTT. It yields the protein CASSHPPGAQADTQYF.

This sequence joins TRBV6-5 and TRBJ1-1; possibly TRBD1 for D (6 bases). The CDR3 sequence is 14 residues long. V gave up 6 bases and J gave up 4 bases, with 15 bases separating them. Germline values: CDR1 MNHEY, CDR2 SVGAGI. CDR3 nucleotide sequence: TGTGCCAGCAGGCCACAGGGAAGGGGCACTGAAGCTTTCTTT. As protein: CASRPQGRGTEAFF.